The T cell receptor beta chain under discussion was sequenced for a study of cytomegalovirus exposure and HLA in healthy donors. The overall study: Of roughly 400 genotyped donors, 81% clustered with self-reported Caucasian donors.

With 6 bases clipped from V and 15 bases from J, the junction kept 13 bases outside the gene matches. Germline-derived CDR1 and CDR2 are SGHTA and FQGNSA. The CDR3 extends over 14 amino acids. General study findings and limits: One cluster of highly shared sequence variants probably arose as a sequencing artifact.

Vbeta (60) and Jbeta (13) primers were used in the PCR. Here immunoSEQ multiplex PCR was the method, and the copy in TCRdb shows in-frame clones only, minus some. The sample includes some 98,000 clones, more than 75% seen only once; the top ten take 10%. Concerning this clone: Its specificity is unknown.

The sequence was obtained from a human donor in good health. Sequencing was performed on PBMCs. The genes are TRBV7-2 and TRBJ1-6; 8 positions match TRBD1. CDR3 DNA sequence: TGTGCCAGCAGTTTATTCCAGGGGGCGCTCGACCTCCACTTT. This gives the protein CASSLFQGALDLHF.